These T cell receptor beta chains were read from a single sample in a study of identical twins. Each CDR3 protein gets one entry after TCRdb re-called the 5' RACE reads with MiXCR. The sample yields approximately 890,000 distinct CDR3 sequences, around an eighth seen once. A further study also used this sample, focusing on yellow fever vaccine responses in identical twins.

Specimen: PBMCs. The receptors come from a woman younger than 35 in good health. Both conserved end residues are part of each CDR3.

TRBV7-8,TRBJ2-1,CASSARKTGQGYEQFF
TRBV10-1,TRBJ2-7,CASTRGIPGQQYF
TRBV7-8,TRBJ2-1,CASSLVGMASEQFF
TRBV29-1,TRBJ2-1,CSVESLLAHNEQFF
TRBV7-8,TRBJ2-1,CASSPTRNYNEQFF
TRBV10-2,TRBJ1-5,CASSEMWGRGTHSNQPQHF
TRBV5-5,TRBJ1-1,CASSIDRGTEAFF
TRBV9,TRBJ2-3,CASSVGGSGVEDTQYF
TRBV12-3/TRBV12-4,TRBJ2-5,CASSLRKAAPQETQYF
TRBV19,TRBJ2-3,CASSIGGGTDTQYF
TRBV2,TRBJ2-1,CASSPGQGKQFF
TRBV20-1,TRBJ1-1,CSASSGQKMNTEAFF
TRBV29-1,TRBJ2-7,CSVGRPGPQPDEQYF
TRBV10-3,TRBJ2-2,CAISDVGVVTGELFF
TRBV2,TRBJ2-1,CAVVALNNEQFF
TRBV12-3/TRBV12-4,TRBJ2-1,CASRPTSGGINEQFF
TRBV2,TRBJ1-3,CASRYGTGTGNTIYF
TRBV28,TRBJ1-2,CASSLPTGGYGYTF